Shown below are 26 T cell receptor beta chains from a single sample sequenced in a study of pediatric ulcerative colitis. Produced via immunoSEQ multiplex PCR; TCRdb's table is partial and in-frame only. The table has more than 50,000 clones, over 80% seen once; the top ten hold over 1.3%. The sample consisted of blood. The receptors shown here come from a boy aged 5-17 years who was a control in a study of pediatric ulcerative colitis.

This chain uses TRBV9 with TRBJ2-1, with 10 bases matching TRBD2. The CDR3 is 15 amino acids. The germline gives CDR1 SGDLS, CDR2 YYNGEE. Losses at the gene ends were 0 bases for V and 4 bases for J; bases not matched to a gene: 1. As DNA, the CDR3 is TGTGCCAGCAGCGTAGTTAGCGGGGGGTACAATGAGCAGTTCTTC. Translation gives CASSVVSGGYNEQFF.

The genes are TRBV18 and TRBJ2-1; D is possibly TRBD2 (6 bases). V was cut by 0 bases and J by 6 bases, with 18 bases left in between. The CDR3 consists of 17 residues. Germline CDR1 KGHSH, CDR2 LQKENI. The CDR3 sequence is CASSPPGGGAKTNEQFF. The CDR3 region has the DNA TGTGCCAGCTCACCACCGGGAGGTGGGGCGAAGACCAATGAGCAGTTCTTC. Together with reference TRBV18 and TRBJ2-1, the CDR3 gives the full variable domain: NAGVMQNPRHLVRRRGQEARLRCSPMKGHSHVYWYRQLPEEGLKFMVYLQKENIIDESGMPKERFSAEFPKEGPSILRIQQVVRGDSAAYFCASSPPGGGAKTNEQFFGPGTRLTVL.

This clone was seen only once. This chain connects TRBV7-2 to TRBJ2-7; possibly TRBD1 for D (5 bases). In germline, CDR1 is SGHTA, CDR2 FQGNSA. V was shortened by 5 bases and J by 0 bases, with 14 bases between the two germline ends. The CDR3 covers 15 residues. CDR3 amino acids: CASSPFQGSSYEQYF. Here the CDR3 DNA reads TGTGCCAGCAGCCCTTTTCAGGGTAGCTCCTACGAGCAGTACTTC.

The chain combines TRBV9 with TRBJ2-3, with TRBD2 identical over 11 bases. CDR1 SGDLS and CDR2 YYNGEE come from the germline V gene. V lost 3 bases to trimming and J lost 6 bases; unmatched junction nucleotides: 9. The CDR3 loop spans 16 amino acids. For the CDR3, the DNA is TGTGCCAGCAGCGGCGGTACTAGCGGGGGACTGGATACGCAGTATTTT. It yields the protein CASSGGTSGGLDTQYF.

The chain combines TRBV6-1 with TRBJ1-1; D unclear. V lost 6 bases and J 7 bases, leaving 15 bases between the germline ends. Germline values: CDR1 MNHNS, CDR2 SASEGT. The CDR3 runs 13 residues. CDR3 residues: CASRTSLANEAFF. The CDR3 bases are TGTGCCAGCAGGACGTCCCTGGCTAATGAAGCTTTCTTT.

Here the CDR3 DNA reads TGTGCCAGCAGTTACGACAGGGTGAAAAACTCACCCCTCCACTTT. It yields the protein CASSYDRVKNSPLHF. The chain carries TRBV6-6 and TRBJ1-6, with 7 bases matching TRBD1. V shed 2 bases, J shed 10 bases, and the junction held 8 bases outside the gene matches. This CDR3 region has 15 residues. In germline, CDR1 is MNHNY, CDR2 SVGAGI (reference sequence).

The count of this clone is one. This chain connects TRBV5-4 to TRBJ2-7; 7 bases are a match to TRBD1. V lost 4 bases to trimming and J lost 2 bases; unmatched junction nucleotides: 6. Germline-derived CDR1 and CDR2 are SGHNT and YYREEE (reference sequence). There are 14 residues in the CDR3. CDR3 loop: CASSPSGGPYEQYF. The DNA of the CDR3 is TGTGCCAGCAGCCCGTCAGGGGGTCCCTACGAGCAGTACTTC. The whole variable domain, remainder taken from reference TRBV5-4 and TRBJ2-7, is ETGVTQSPTHLIKTRGQQVTLRCSSQSGHNTVSWYQQALGQGPQFIFQYYREEENGRGNFPPRFSGLQFPNYSSELNVNALELDDSALYLCASSPSGGPYEQYFGPGTRLTVT.

The chain is built from TRBV6-6 and TRBJ1-6; no clear D. The CDR3 is 14 residues long. V was trimmed by 6 bases and J by 2 bases, leaving 8 bases between them. The V gene's germline CDR1 is MNHNY and CDR2 SVGAGI (reference sequence). The CDR3 DNA is TGTGCCAGCAGCAACAGAGCCTATAATTCACCCCTCCACTTT. Protein sequence: CASSNRAYNSPLHF.

This clone was detected once. In nucleotides, the CDR3 is TGTGCCAGTAGTATAGTGGGGGGGCAGGGAGTTAATGAGCAGTTCTTC. Its translation: CASSIVGGQGVNEQFF. V usage is TRBV19 and J usage is TRBJ2-1; maybe TRBD2 (7 bases). The V end lost 1 base, the J end lost 7 bases, and 17 bases lay between the germline ends. Germline assignment: CDR1 LNHDA and CDR2 SQIVND (reference sequence). The CDR3 covers 16 residues.

This sequence joins TRBV25-1 and TRBJ2-1; the D call may be TRBD1 or TRBD2 (7 bases each). With 8 bases removed from V and 4 bases from J, the gap between germline ends came to 12 bases. This CDR3 is 13 amino acids long. Per the germline V gene, CDR1 is MGHDK and CDR2 is SYGVNS. The CDR3 DNA is TGTGCCAGCGGGGGGGGACAGTACAATGAGCAGTTCTTC. Translating gives CASGGGQYNEQFF.

The genes are TRBV9 and TRBJ2-7; 16 bases align to TRBD2. This CDR3 has 19 residues. V shed 3 bases, J shed 5 bases, and the junction held 14 bases outside the gene matches. CDR1 is SGDLS, CDR2 YYNGEE, per germline. CDR3 in amino acids: CASSGTGLAGGPSENEQYF. The CDR3 DNA reads TGTGCCAGCAGCGGAACGGGACTAGCGGGAGGGCCCTCGGAAAACGAGCAGTACTTC.

This clone was detected only a few times. This chain uses TRBV5-1 with TRBJ2-2; D is uncertain. This CDR3 region has 16 residues. From germline, CDR1 is SGHRS and CDR2 YFSETQ. The ends were cut back, 4 bases at V and 3 bases at J, with 16 bases in the middle. CDR3 protein: CASSPRVGLDTGELFF. In DNA, the CDR3 is TGCGCCAGCAGCCCACGAGTGGGCCTTGACACCGGGGAGCTGTTTTTT.

The chain links TRBV2 to TRBJ1-1, with TRBD1 as a possible D gene (6 bases). Germline values: CDR1 SNHLY, CDR2 FYNNEI. V was cut by 6 bases and J by 4 bases, with 18 bases left in between. This CDR3 is built from 15 residues. CDR3 sequence reads: CASSIAGAGTTEAFF. CDR3 nucleotides: TGTGCCAGCAGCATAGCGGGGGCGGGGACCACTGAAGCTTTCTTT.

The chain links TRBV7-2 to TRBJ2-7; 13 bases agree with TRBD2. Germline V gene data show CDR1 as SGHTA and CDR2 as FQGNSA. Germline trimming cut 5 bases from V and 3 bases from J; bases unmatched to any gene: 4. CDR3 size: 15 residues. CDR3 in DNA: TGTGCCAGCAGCCCCCGGACTAGCGGGAGCTACGAGCAGTACTTC. As protein: CASSPRTSGSYEQYF.

The CDR3 DNA follows: TGCGCCAGCAGCTCCTCGTTAACTAGCGGGAGGGAGAGCACAGATACGCAGTATTTT. Protein product: CASSSSLTSGRESTDTQYF. V gene TRBV5-1 combines with J gene TRBJ2-3; 13 bases fit TRBD2. The V segment lost 3 bases and the J segment 0 bases; nucleotides outside the gene matches: 10. The CDR3 sequence is 19 residues long. CDR1 SGHRS and CDR2 YFSETQ come from the germline V gene.

The rearrangement joins TRBV9 to TRBJ1-4; D remains unclear. Germline V CDR1 and CDR2: SGDLS, YYNGEE. This CDR3 spans 11 amino acids. V dropped 7 bases and J dropped 2 bases, with 3 bases sitting between them. The CDR3 reads CASGTNEKLFF. CDR3 DNA: TGTGCCAGCGGGACTAATGAAAAACTGTTTTTT.

The V call is TRBV27, the J call TRBJ2-6; D remains unclear. With 8 bases removed from V and 0 bases from J, the gap between germline ends came to 5 bases. Germline V gives CDR1 MNHEY, CDR2 SMNVEV (reference sequence). The CDR3 is made up of 13 amino acids. CDR3 loop: CASSPSGANVLTF. CDR3 DNA sequence: TGTGCCAGCTCGCCCTCTGGGGCCAACGTCCTGACTTTC.

This clone came up once. The rearrangement joins TRBV2 to TRBJ1-1; TRBD1 agrees at 7 bases. J was trimmed by 5 bases and V by 3 bases; bases with no gene match: 15. CDR1 and CDR2 (germline): SNHLY, FYNNEI. This CDR3 region has 17 residues. The CDR3 protein is CASSDRGRGRRGTEAFF. The CDR3, as DNA: TGTGCCAGCAGTGATAGGGGGAGGGGGCGAAGGGGAACTGAAGCTTTCTTT. Full variable domain (outside the CDR3, taken from reference TRBV2 and TRBJ1-1): EPEVTQTPSHQVTQMGQEVILRCVPISNHLYFYWYRQILGQKVEFLVSFYNNEISEKSEIFDDQFSVERPDGSNFTLKIRSTKLEDSAMYFCASSDRGRGRRGTEAFFGQGTRLTVV.

V usage is TRBV2 and J usage is TRBJ2-3; perhaps D is TRBD1 or TRBD2 (5 bases each). Germline CDR1 SNHLY, CDR2 FYNNEI. The CDR3 is 16 residues long. Trimming removed 4 bases from V and 2 bases from J, with 16 bases in between. The CDR3 DNA reads TGTGCCAGCAGTGGGTTGTGGGGGTGGAACACAGATACGCAGTATTTT. Amino acids: CASSGLWGWNTDTQYF.

The chain employs TRBV27 and TRBJ2-5, with TRBD1 identical over 8 bases. CDR1 and CDR2 from the germline V gene are MNHEY and SMNVEV (reference sequence). This CDR3 region has 17 residues. V trimming: 3 bases; J trimming: 5 bases; junction bases outside the gene matches: 14. The CDR3 DNA reads as TGTGCCAGCAGTTTGGCTATGGACAGGGCGGTAAGGGAGACCCAGTACTTC. Its protein is CASSLAMDRAVRETQYF.

CDR3 in DNA: TGCGCCAGCAGCTGGGGACAGGGTAAGGGTGAGCAGTTCTTC. Translated: CASSWGQGKGEQFF. This sequence joins TRBV5-1 and TRBJ2-1; TRBD1 matches 9 bases. CDR3 length: 14 residues. CDR1 and CDR2 from the germline V gene are SGHRS and YFSETQ. Trimming cost V 3 bases and J 9 bases; bases outside gene matches: 7.

The V call is TRBV19, the J call TRBJ2-1, with 13 bases matching TRBD2. Looked up from germline, CDR1 is LNHDA and CDR2 is SQIVND (reference sequence). J was trimmed by 7 bases and V by 5 bases; bases with no gene match: 8. The CDR3 spans 16 residues. The CDR3 nucleotides are TGTGCCAGTAGTGAGACCGGGACTAGCGGGGAAAATGAGCAGTTCTTC. Its protein product is CASSETGTSGENEQFF.

Comments on this clone: The junction shows a germline mismatch at one end, possibly a read error. CDR3 DNA sequence: TGTGCTAGCAGCTTAGGCGGCACAGATACGCAGTATTTT. Its protein is CASSLGGTDTQYF. J is TRBJ2-3 and V is TRBV7-7, with no clear D. This CDR3 has 13 amino acids. Germline lookup yields CDR1 SSHAT and CDR2 FNYEAQ (reference sequence).

Here the CDR3 reads CASSKQEGSEKLFF. CDR3 DNA: TGTGCCAGTAGTAAACAGGAGGGGAGCGAAAAACTGTTTTTT. This chain joins TRBV19 and TRBJ1-4; perhaps TRBD1 as D (5 bases). V lost 4 bases and J 8 bases, leaving 14 bases between the germline ends. From germline, CDR1 is LNHDA and CDR2 SQIVND (reference sequence). The CDR3 has 14 residues.

The rearrangement joins TRBV25-1 to TRBJ2-6, with D possibly TRBD2 on 6 matching bases. Germline assignment: CDR1 MGHDK and CDR2 SYGVNS. The V gene lost 3 bases and the J gene lost 3 bases, with 15 bases spanning the gap. CDR3 length equals 17 residues. The CDR3 loop reads CASSDIVEGSGANVLTF. In nucleotides, the CDR3 is TGTGCCAGCAGTGACATCGTGGAGGGCAGTGGGGCCAACGTCCTGACTTTC.

The chain employs TRBV11-2 and TRBJ2-1, with TRBD2 matching over 7 bases. Unmatched junction bases numbered 12, after V lost 5 bases and J lost 5 bases. CDR1 is SGHAT and CDR2 is FQNNGV in the germline V gene. CDR3 length: 16 residues. The CDR3 loop reads CASSHFEAGTHNEQFF. CDR3 nucleotides: TGTGCCAGCAGCCACTTTGAAGCGGGAACCCACAATGAGCAGTTCTTC.